This entry lists 10 T cell receptor beta chains sequenced from one sample in a study of blood T cell repertoires in COVID-19. The method was immunoSEQ multiplex PCR; TCRdb's version includes in-frame clones alone and lacks a portion of them. The top ten hold just over 7% of the sample, which has 300,000 to 400,000 clones, 75% to 90% seen once. The sequencing sample was made of peripheral blood. These receptors originate from a woman aged 60 to 75 with COVID-19, enrolled during active disease.

This chain joins TRBV19 and TRBJ2-3; 8 nucleotides agree with TRBD1. The V segment lost 5 bases and the J segment 3 bases; nucleotides outside the gene matches: 4. The CDR3 is 14 amino acids. CDR1 and CDR2 (germline): LNHDA, SQIVND (reference sequence). Written as DNA, the CDR3 is TGTGCCAGTAGTGCTTACAGGGGGACAGATACGCAGTATTTT. Translated, it gives CASSAYRGTDTQYF.

The V call is TRBV4-1, the J call TRBJ2-5; 8 nucleotides agree with TRBD1. This CDR3 spans 17 amino acids. Trimming cost V 5 bases and J 5 bases; bases outside gene matches: 16. Per the germline V gene, CDR1 is MGHRA and CDR2 is YSYEKL. CDR3 bases: TGCGCCAGCAGCTCGCAACCCCAGGGGGCAGAGGGGGAGACCCAGTACTTC. Its translation: CASSSQPQGAEGETQYF.

The rearrangement uses TRBV7-3 and TRBJ1-5; 9 nucleotides match TRBD1. The CDR3 contains 19 residues. Germline CDR1 is SGHTA and CDR2 is FQGTGA. Trimming took 5 bases from V and 1 from J; bases not matched to a gene: 15. The chain's CDR3 is CASSPDLGQGTESNQPQHF. The CDR3 DNA is TGTGCCAGCAGCCCAGACTTAGGACAGGGGACAGAAAGCAATCAGCCCCAGCATTTT.

The chain couples TRBV11-3 to TRBJ2-5, with D unclear. Trimming took 4 bases from V and 5 from J, leaving 8 bases between them. CDR1 and CDR2 (germline): SGHNT, YENEEA. This CDR3 spans 12 amino acids. As DNA, the CDR3 is TGTGCCAGCAGCTCCGGAGTCGAGACCCAGTACTTC. It specifies CASSSGVETQYF.

A single count supports this clone. V and J are TRBV4-2 and TRBJ2-5; 7 nucleotides line up with TRBD2. V shed 0 bases and J 1 base; nucleotides not matched to a gene: 5. Germline assignment: CDR1 LGHNA and CDR2 YNFKEQ. This CDR3 has 16 residues. The chain's CDR3 is CASSQDVRGIQETQYF. The CDR3 nucleotides are TGTGCCAGCAGCCAAGACGTGCGGGGGATCCAAGAGACCCAGTACTTC.

In its sample, this clone was seen once. The identical CDR3 is also encoded by other nucleotide sequences in the sample. V and J are TRBV6-5 and TRBJ2-7; D possibly corresponds to TRBD1 (6 bases). In germline, CDR1 is MNHEY, CDR2 SVGAGI. This CDR3 has 15 amino acids. V was pared by 0 bases and J by 0 bases, with 9 bases between. The CDR3 DNA follows: TGTGCCAGCAGTTACTCCGGGACAAGCTCCTACGAGCAGTACTTC. Translated: CASSYSGTSSYEQYF.

V and J are TRBV9 and TRBJ2-2, with D possibly TRBD2 on 6 matching bases. The CDR3 covers 17 residues. Germline V gene sequence: CDR1 SGDLS, CDR2 YYNGEE. V gave up 0 bases and J gave up 0 bases, with 12 bases separating them. The CDR3 region is CASSVGWGDANTGELFF. The DNA for the CDR3 is TGTGCCAGCAGCGTAGGTTGGGGGGACGCGAACACCGGGGAGCTGTTTTTT.

This clone was recorded at least ten times. The V call is TRBV9, the J call TRBJ2-1; possibly TRBD2 for D (5 bases). This CDR3 region has 15 residues. Germline lookup yields CDR1 SGDLS and CDR2 YYNGEE. Trimming stripped 3 bases from V and 6 bases from J, with 16 bases between. In DNA form, the CDR3 reads TGTGCCAGCAGCGCGGATTTGTCTAGCTCCAATGAGCAGTTCTTC. Protein: CASSADLSSSNEQFF. Based on the CDR3 plus reference TRBV9 and TRBJ2-1, the full variable domain is DSGVTQTPKHLITATGQRVTLRCSPRSGDLSVYWYQQSLDQGLQFLIQYYNGEERAKGNILERFSAQQFPDLHSELNLSSLELGDSALYFCASSADLSSSNEQFFGPGTRLTVL.

The chain employs TRBV6-2 or TRBV6-3 and TRBJ2-7; 7 positions agree with TRBD2. Germline CDR1 is MNHEY and CDR2 is SVGEGT. The trim removed 6 bases at V and 3 bases at J, leaving 8 bases unmatched. CDR3 length: 14 amino acids. The CDR3 sequence is CASSEASGRYEQYF. DNA for the CDR3: TGTGCCAGCAGCGAAGCTAGCGGCCGCTACGAGCAGTACTTC.

This clone appeared a few times. The genes are TRBV15 and TRBJ1-5, with 11 nucleotides matching TRBD1. The CDR3 runs to 15 residues. Trimming cost V 5 bases and J 6 bases; bases outside gene matches: 6. CDR1 is LNHNV and CDR2 is YYDKDF in the germline V gene (reference sequence). CDR3 protein: CATSRGQGAGQPQHF. CDR3 DNA: TGTGCCACCAGCCGTGGACAGGGGGCTGGTCAGCCCCAGCATTTT.